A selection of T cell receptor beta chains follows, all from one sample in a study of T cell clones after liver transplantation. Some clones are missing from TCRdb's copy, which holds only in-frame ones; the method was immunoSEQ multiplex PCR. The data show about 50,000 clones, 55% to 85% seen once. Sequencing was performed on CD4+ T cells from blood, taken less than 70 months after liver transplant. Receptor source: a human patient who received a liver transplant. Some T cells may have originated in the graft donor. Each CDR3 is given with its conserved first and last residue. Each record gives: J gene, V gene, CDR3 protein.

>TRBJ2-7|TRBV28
CASSLQGRGLIYEQYF
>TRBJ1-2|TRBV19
CASSVRGDSGYTF
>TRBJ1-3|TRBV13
CASSPPGQGRFGNTIYF
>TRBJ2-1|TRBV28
CASSRVNSYNEQFF
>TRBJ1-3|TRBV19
CASTQAGSSGNTIYF
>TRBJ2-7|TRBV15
CATSRLTGLSYEQYF
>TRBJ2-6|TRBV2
CAILGQIGRDSGANVLTF
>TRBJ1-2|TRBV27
CASKPDGLWYGYTF
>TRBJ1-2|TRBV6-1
CASSATGAPFYGYTF
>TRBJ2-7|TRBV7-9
CASSPLLGQGIGTYEQYF
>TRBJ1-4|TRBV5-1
CASSLGTATNEKLFF
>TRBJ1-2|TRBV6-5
CASSYSHPNYGYTF
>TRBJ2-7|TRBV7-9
CASSLRDRASYEQYF
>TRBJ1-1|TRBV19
CASHRNTEAFF
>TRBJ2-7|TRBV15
CATSRVDSYEQYF
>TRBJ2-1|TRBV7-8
CASNNGGANYNEQFF
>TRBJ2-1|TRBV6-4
CASSENYATGEQFF
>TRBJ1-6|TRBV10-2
CASSDPPGASYNSPLHF
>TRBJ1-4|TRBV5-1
CASSLAGVQEKLFF
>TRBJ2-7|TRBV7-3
CASSLMAGSPYEQYF
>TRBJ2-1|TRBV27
CASSLLASAQHHEQFF
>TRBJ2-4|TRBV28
CASRGRDTPLIAKNIQYF
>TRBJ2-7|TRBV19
CASSIDHVKVSAGLSEQYF
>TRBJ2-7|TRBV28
CASSTTSSDEQYF
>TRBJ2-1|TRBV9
CASSGTSGGVDEQFF
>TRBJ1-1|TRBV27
CASSRVSFPQNTEAFF
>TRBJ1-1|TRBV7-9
CASSLGVSTEAFF
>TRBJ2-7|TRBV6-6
CASSPTRQGGEQYF
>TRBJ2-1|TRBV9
CASSVAGGAGTEQFF
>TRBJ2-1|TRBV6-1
CASSEYFYNEQFF
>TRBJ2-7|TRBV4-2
CASSQGTGANVYEQYF
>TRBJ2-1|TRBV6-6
CASSLRDRYNEQFF
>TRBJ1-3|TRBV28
CASSKTGSSGNTIYF
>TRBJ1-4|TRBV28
CASSSRQGTANEKLFF
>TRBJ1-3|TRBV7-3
CASSSDTGNTIYF
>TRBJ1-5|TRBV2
CASAVGEQPQHF
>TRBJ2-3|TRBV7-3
CASSQLRDRAQYF